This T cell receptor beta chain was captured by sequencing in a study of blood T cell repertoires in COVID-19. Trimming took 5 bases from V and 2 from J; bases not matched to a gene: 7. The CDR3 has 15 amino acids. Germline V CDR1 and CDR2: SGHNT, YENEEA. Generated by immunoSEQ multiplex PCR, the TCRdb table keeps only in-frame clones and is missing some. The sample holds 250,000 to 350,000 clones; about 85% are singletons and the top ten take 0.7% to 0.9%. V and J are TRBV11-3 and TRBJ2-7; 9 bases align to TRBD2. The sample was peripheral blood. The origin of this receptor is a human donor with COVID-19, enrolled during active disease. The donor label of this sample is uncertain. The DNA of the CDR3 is TGTGCCAGCAGCCTGACTAGCGGTAACCCCTACGAGCAGTACTTC. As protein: CASSLTSGNPYEQYF.